The T cell receptor beta chain described here comes from a study of blood T cell repertoires in COVID-19. In the study overall: Samples of COVID-19 (acute and convalescent) were obtained from the United States, Italy and Spain.

Original analysis: Cell counts per sample came from amplifying reference gene primers. Here immunoSEQ multiplex PCR was the method, and the copy in TCRdb shows in-frame clones only, minus some. V and J calls and clone size come straight from that table; D and trimming were deduced from the DNA. This table holds about 78,000 clones, roughly 87% found once. Looked up from germline, CDR1 is MDHEN and CDR2 is SYDVKM. Trimming shortened V by 4 bases and J by 2 bases, and 14 bases separated the two germline ends. The CDR3 has 16 amino acids. The source material was peripheral blood. This rearrangement joins TRBV28 to TRBJ2-2; no clear D gene. This receptor was obtained from a woman aged 50 to 65 in a cohort sampled during active COVID-19. This CDR3 is CASSSNPAANTGELFF. The CDR3 DNA reads as TGTGCCAGCAGTTCGAACCCTGCGGCTAACACCGGGGAGCTGTTTTTT.